The 21 T cell receptor beta chains in this list originate from one sample, sequenced in a study of T cell repertoires in cytomegalovirus infection (dated by TCRdb to 2018 to 2020). The sample was run on an Illumina HiSeq 1500. TCRdb reworked the public reads: Q25 trimming with fastp, MiXCR clone assembly, productive beta chains retained. Every entry covers one CDR3 protein and lists the most common genes and DNA from its rows. Present in this sample are 300,000 to 400,000 distinct CDR3 sequences, 9% to 9.5% of which were seen just once. The ten largest clonotypes hold around 4.1% of the sample. Sample: PBMCs. Every receptor here comes from a human donor in good health (CMV status not recorded). Some clones in this sample may be carry-over from other donors' samples.

This clonotype was seen more than once but under ten times. This chain links TRBV27 with TRBJ2-7; 7 positions agree with TRBD1. CDR1 is MNHEY and CDR2 is SMNVEV in the germline V gene (reference sequence). CDR3 length: 13 amino acids. Germline trimming cut 6 bases from V and 10 bases from J; bases unmatched to any gene: 12. CDR3 bases: TGTGCCAGCAGCCAACAGGGGCCGAGGGGCCAGTACTTC. Residues: CASSQQGPRGQYF.

This clonotype was counted at least ten times. This chain links TRBV6-2 or TRBV6-3 with TRBJ2-7, with a tentative D call TRBD2 (6 bases). V shed 7 bases and J shed 3 bases, with 13 bases lying between them. The CDR3 runs 13 residues. Germline loops: CDR1 MNHEY, CDR2 SVGEGT. CDR3 sequence: CASKGGNYYEQYF. The CDR3 nucleotides are TGTGCCAGCAAAGGAGGGAACTACTACGAGCAGTACTTC.

CDR3 sequence (DNA): TGTGCCAGCAGTTTAGAAAGGGATACGCAGTATTTT. Residues: CASSLERDTQYF. The chain recombines TRBV12-3 or TRBV12-4 with TRBJ2-3; D is undetermined. The CDR3 length is 12 residues. V was clipped by 1 base and J by 6 bases, with 5 bases between them.

This clonotype was counted only a few times. The chain couples TRBV11-1 to TRBJ2-1; 11 nucleotides line up with TRBD2. Germline V gene lookup returns CDR1 SGHAT and CDR2 FQDESV (reference sequence). After removal of 1 base from V and 6 bases from J, the junction contained 2 bases not matched to a gene. The CDR3 has 15 amino acids. CDR3 region: CASSLVAGGINEQFF. CDR3 bases: TGTGCCAGCAGCTTAGTAGCGGGGGGGATCAATGAGCAGTTCTTC. Variable domain in full (rest from reference TRBV11-1 and TRBJ2-1): EAEVAQSPRYKITEKSQAVAFWCDPISGHATLYWYRQILGQGPELLVQFQDESVVDDSQLPKDRFSAERLKGVDSTLKIQPAELGDSAMYLCASSLVAGGINEQFFGPGTRLTVL.

In its sample, this clonotype was seen many times. The genes are TRBV7-8 and TRBJ2-6; 7 nucleotides match TRBD1. The CDR3 contains 20 residues. Germline-derived CDR1 and CDR2 are SGHVS and FQNEAQ. The V segment lost 0 bases and the J segment 0 bases; nucleotides outside the gene matches: 11. CDR3: CASSLALGAGGSSGANVLTF. In nucleotides, the CDR3 is TGTGCCAGCAGCTTAGCCCTGGGGGCAGGGGGAAGCTCTGGGGCCAACGTCCTGACTTTC.

This clonotype was recorded a few times. This sequence joins TRBV19 and TRBJ2-2; no firm D call. This CDR3 comprises 14 residues. Germline CDR1 is LNHDA and CDR2 is SQIVND (reference sequence). Trimming took off 5 bases at V and 7 bases at J, with 14 bases between the two ends. The CDR3 nucleotides read TGTGCCAGTAGTTTAAACACGGCCCTCGGGGAGCTGTTTTTT. It translates to CASSLNTALGELFF.

This clonotype showed up just a few times. The chain uses TRBV19 and TRBJ1-1; D is undetermined. The ends were cut back, 8 bases at V and 2 bases at J, with 9 bases in the middle. This CDR3 comprises 12 residues. Per the germline V gene, CDR1 is LNHDA and CDR2 is SQIVND (reference sequence). CDR3 protein: CASGSLNTEAFF. The CDR3 nucleotides read TGTGCCAGTGGGTCCCTTAACACTGAAGCTTTCTTT.

The table lists this clonotype with a few counts. The J gene is TRBJ2-2, the V gene TRBV19, with 9 nucleotides matching TRBD1. Per the germline V gene, CDR1 is LNHDA and CDR2 is SQIVND (reference sequence). The J segment lost 2 bases and the V segment lost 2 bases, leaving 6 bases of the junction unmatched. The CDR3 is 17 residues long. The CDR3 coding sequence is TGTGCCAGTAGTATAATTAGGACAGGGGACAACACCGGGGAGCTGTTTTTT. Its translation is CASSIIRTGDNTGELFF.

Ten or more counts support this clonotype. The rearrangement joins TRBV12-3 or TRBV12-4 to TRBJ2-1; D might be TRBD1 (6 bases). This CDR3 region has 16 residues. The V end lost 7 bases, the J end lost 2 bases, and 18 bases lay between the germline ends. The CDR3 nucleotides read TGTGCCAGCACCCATAGGCAGGGGTCCACCTACAATGAGCAGTTCTTC. Its translation is CASTHRQGSTYNEQFF.

This clonotype was counted many times. The CDR3 DNA reads as TGTGCCAGCTCACCACGTATGTCCGGTAGCAATGAGCAGTTCTTC. It is translated as CASSPRMSGSNEQFF. This chain uses TRBV18 with TRBJ2-1, with D unresolved. The CDR3 extends over 15 amino acids. Germline V gene sequence: CDR1 KGHSH, CDR2 LQKENI. The V end lost 1 base, the J end lost 6 bases, and 13 bases lay between the germline ends.

This clonotype was counted at least ten times. CDR3 coding DNA: TGTGCCACCACAGGAGACTCTGGAAACACCATATATTTT. Translation: CATTGDSGNTIYF. The genes are TRBV12-3 or TRBV12-4 and TRBJ1-3; weak D call: TRBD1 (5 bases). The CDR3 covers 13 residues. V gave up 10 bases and J gave up 0 bases, with 10 bases separating them.

Many counts were recorded for this clonotype. The V gene is TRBV24-1, the J gene TRBJ2-1, with 7 nucleotides matching TRBD2. This CDR3 spans 16 amino acids. The V segment lost 3 bases and the J segment 8 bases; nucleotides outside the gene matches: 12. Germline CDR1 is KGHDR and CDR2 is SFDVKD. The CDR3 is CATSDRSSGVLDEQFF. In nucleotides, the CDR3 is TGTGCCACCAGTGATAGATCAAGCGGGGTTCTCGATGAGCAGTTCTTC.

This clonotype was seen many times. This rearrangement joins TRBV7-2 to TRBJ1-5, with D uncertain. The V gene lost 5 bases and the J gene lost 7 bases, with 12 bases spanning the gap. Per germline, CDR1 SGHTA and CDR2 FQGNSA. This CDR3 has 13 amino acids. As DNA, the CDR3 is TGTGCCAGCAGCGCCTATCAGGACCAGCCCCAGCATTTT. Translation gives CASSAYQDQPQHF. Based on the CDR3 plus reference TRBV7-2 and TRBJ1-5, the full variable domain is GAGVSQSPSNKVTEKGKDVELRCDPISGHTALYWYRQSLGQGLEFLIYFQGNSAPDKSGLPSDRFSAERTGGSVSTLTIQRTQQEDSAVYLCASSAYQDQPQHFGDGTRLSIL.

This clonotype was seen a few times. The CDR3 protein is CSARDMRGGNQPQHF. The CDR3 DNA reads as TGCAGTGCTAGAGATATGAGAGGGGGCAATCAGCCCCAGCATTTT. The V and J genes are TRBV20-1 and TRBJ1-5, with D perhaps TRBD1 (5 bases). V lost 0 bases and J lost 2, with 11 bases in between. The CDR3 is made up of 15 amino acids. Germline-derived CDR1 and CDR2 are DFQATT and SNEGSKA (reference sequence).

This clonotype was picked up many times. The V gene is TRBV12-3 or TRBV12-4, the J gene TRBJ2-5, with a possible D match to TRBD2 (5 bases). The CDR3 runs 14 residues. Deletions cut 6 bases from V and 3 bases from J, with 14 bases between. DNA of the CDR3: TGTGCCAGCAGCGCAACTAGGGTCAAAGAGACCCAGTACTTC. It translates to CASSATRVKETQYF.

The rearrangement uses TRBV24-1 and TRBJ2-3; 11 positions match TRBD1. Germline trimming cut 5 bases from V and 4 bases from J; bases unmatched to any gene: 19. Germline assignment: CDR1 KGHDR and CDR2 SFDVKD. The CDR3 sequence is 20 residues long. The CDR3 sequence is CATSADPRDRGDEWADTQYF. For the CDR3, the DNA is TGTGCCACCAGTGCCGATCCCCGGGACAGGGGGGATGAATGGGCAGATACGCAGTATTTT.

The chain carries TRBV4-3 and TRBJ1-1, with D tentatively TRBD1 (6 bases). V was cut by 1 base and J by 6 bases, with 15 bases left in between. The V gene's germline CDR1 is LGHNA and CDR2 YSLEER. CDR3 size: 15 residues. This CDR3 reads CASSQGTGRNAEAFF. In DNA, the CDR3 is TGCGCCAGCAGCCAAGGAACAGGGCGGAATGCTGAAGCTTTCTTT.

The sample holds many counts of this clonotype. The V and J genes are TRBV19 and TRBJ2-5, with TRBD1 matching over 10 bases. The CDR3 is made up of 14 amino acids. Losses at the gene ends were 6 bases for V and 6 bases for J; bases not matched to a gene: 7. Germline V gives CDR1 LNHDA, CDR2 SQIVND (reference sequence). CDR3 in amino acids: CASSPTGGGKTQYF. CDR3 coding DNA: TGTGCCAGTAGCCCGACAGGGGGCGGGAAGACCCAGTACTTC.

The CDR3 sequence is CASSQTNRGSYEQYF. The DNA for the CDR3 is TGTGCCAGCAGCCAGACCAACAGGGGCTCCTACGAGCAGTACTTC. This chain uses TRBV6-1 with TRBJ2-7, with 7 bases matching TRBD1. The germline gives CDR1 MNHNS, CDR2 SASEGT. The CDR3 has 15 residues. V was clipped by 6 bases and J by 0 bases; unmatched bases: 8.

This clonotype was counted between two and nine times. The rearrangement links TRBV6-1 to TRBJ2-3; 7 bases agree with TRBD1. CDR1 is MNHNS, CDR2 SASEGT, per germline. V was clipped by 3 bases and J by 0 bases; unmatched bases: 6. This CDR3 contains 16 residues. CDR3 sequence reads: CASSERQGLSTDTQYF. The CDR3 DNA is TGTGCCAGCAGTGAGAGACAGGGCCTCAGCACAGATACGCAGTATTTT.

The V gene is TRBV7-2, the J gene TRBJ2-7; 7 bases map to TRBD1. The CDR3 spans 16 residues. The germline gives CDR1 SGHTA, CDR2 FQGNSA. The V gene end was trimmed by 4 bases and the J gene end by 5 bases; junction bases not matched to a gene: 14. CDR3 sequence: CASSSKGQDPIHEQYF. In DNA, the CDR3 is TGTGCCAGCAGCTCGAAAGGACAGGACCCCATCCACGAGCAGTACTTC.